This T cell receptor (beta chain) comes out of a study of CD8 T cells in ankylosing spondylitis. Concerning this clonotype: As yet, its antigen is unknown.

Generation of TCR beta libraries employed quantitative 5'-RACE incorporating molecular barcodes. TCRdb recomputed calls from the 5' RACE reads with MiXCR, one row per CDR3 protein. The sample has a few hundred thousand distinct CDR3 sequences, around 20% seen once. Study-wide points: Made up of eight highly homologous variants, a TCR beta motif appeared characteristic of ankylosing spondylitis blood. Disease-linked clones reportedly concentrated significantly in matched ankylosing spondylitis synovial fluid. Disease-linked clones bore a CD8+ phenotype, appearing relatively rarely in peripheral blood.

V trimming: 3 bases; J trimming: 4 bases; junction bases outside the gene matches: 3. The CDR3 covers 13 residues. Germline lookup yields CDR1 DFQATT and CDR2 SNEGSKA (reference sequence). The sequence was obtained from a male donor with ankylosing spondylitis or in good health (not recorded which). The chain recombines TRBV20-1 with TRBJ1-2; the match to TRBD1 covers 9 bases. What was sequenced was blood, either unsorted or a sorted T cell fraction (not recorded which). The CDR3 DNA sequence: TGCAGTGCTAGTGGGGACAGGGCCTATGGCTACACCTTC. Translation: CSASGDRAYGYTF.